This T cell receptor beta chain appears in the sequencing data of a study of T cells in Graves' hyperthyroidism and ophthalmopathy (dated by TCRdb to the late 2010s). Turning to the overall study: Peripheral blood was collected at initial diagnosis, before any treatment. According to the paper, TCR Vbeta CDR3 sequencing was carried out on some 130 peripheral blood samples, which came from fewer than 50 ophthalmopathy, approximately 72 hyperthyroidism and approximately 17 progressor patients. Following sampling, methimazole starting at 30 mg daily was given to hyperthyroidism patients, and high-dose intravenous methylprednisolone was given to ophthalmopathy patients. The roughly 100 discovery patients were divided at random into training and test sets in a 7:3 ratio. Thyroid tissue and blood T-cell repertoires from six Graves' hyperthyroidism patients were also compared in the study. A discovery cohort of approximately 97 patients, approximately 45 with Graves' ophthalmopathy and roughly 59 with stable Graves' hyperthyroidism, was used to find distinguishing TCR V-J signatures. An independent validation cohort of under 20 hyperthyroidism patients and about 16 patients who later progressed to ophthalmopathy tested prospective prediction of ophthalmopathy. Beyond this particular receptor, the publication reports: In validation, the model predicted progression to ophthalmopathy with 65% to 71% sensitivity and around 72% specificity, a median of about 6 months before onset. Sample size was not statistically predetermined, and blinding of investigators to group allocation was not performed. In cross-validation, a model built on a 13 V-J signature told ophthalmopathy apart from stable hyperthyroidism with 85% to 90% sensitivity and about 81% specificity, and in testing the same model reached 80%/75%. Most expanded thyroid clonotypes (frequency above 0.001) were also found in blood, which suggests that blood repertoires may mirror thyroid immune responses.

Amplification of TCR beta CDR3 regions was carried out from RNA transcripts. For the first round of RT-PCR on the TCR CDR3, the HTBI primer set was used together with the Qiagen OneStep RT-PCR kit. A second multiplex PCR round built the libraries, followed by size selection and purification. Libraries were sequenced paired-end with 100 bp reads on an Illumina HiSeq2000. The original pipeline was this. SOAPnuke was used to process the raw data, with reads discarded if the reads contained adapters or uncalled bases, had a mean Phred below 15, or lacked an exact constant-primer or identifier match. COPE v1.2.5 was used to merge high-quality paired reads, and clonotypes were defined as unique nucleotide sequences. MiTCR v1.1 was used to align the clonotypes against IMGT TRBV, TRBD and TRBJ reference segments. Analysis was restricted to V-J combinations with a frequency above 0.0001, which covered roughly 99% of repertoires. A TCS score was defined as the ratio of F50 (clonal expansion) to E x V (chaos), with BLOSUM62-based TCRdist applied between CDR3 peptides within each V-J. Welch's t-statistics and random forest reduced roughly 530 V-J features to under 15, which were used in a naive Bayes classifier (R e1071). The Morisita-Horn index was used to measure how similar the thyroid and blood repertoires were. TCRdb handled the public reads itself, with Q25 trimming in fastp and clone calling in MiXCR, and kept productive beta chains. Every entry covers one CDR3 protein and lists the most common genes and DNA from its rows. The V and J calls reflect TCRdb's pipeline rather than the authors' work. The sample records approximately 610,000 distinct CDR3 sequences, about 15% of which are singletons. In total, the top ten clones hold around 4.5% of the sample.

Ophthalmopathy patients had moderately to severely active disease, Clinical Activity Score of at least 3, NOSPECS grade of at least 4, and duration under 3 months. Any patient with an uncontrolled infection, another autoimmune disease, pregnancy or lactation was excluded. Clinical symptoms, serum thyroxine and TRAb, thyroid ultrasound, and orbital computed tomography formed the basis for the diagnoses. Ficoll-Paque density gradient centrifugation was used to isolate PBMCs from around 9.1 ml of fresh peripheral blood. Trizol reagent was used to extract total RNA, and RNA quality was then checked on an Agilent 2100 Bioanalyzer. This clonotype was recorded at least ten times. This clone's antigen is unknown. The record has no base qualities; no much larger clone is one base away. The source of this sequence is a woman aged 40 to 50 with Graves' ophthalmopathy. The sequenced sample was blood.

CDR3 reads: CASTPFTGTGLNYGYTF. The DNA sequence is given as TGTGCCAGTACCCCCTTCACCGGGACAGGGCTTAACTATGGCTACACCTTC. Recombination connected TRBV19 to TRBJ1-2; 9 nucleotides in the junction match TRBD1. Including the terminal cysteine and phenylalanine, the CDR3 comprises 17 residues. Only the CDR3 part of the read is kept: 51 bases, read in frame from the first base. Via the germline V gene (reference sequence), CDR1 is LNHDA and CDR2 SQIVND. Trimmed from V: 7 bases; trimmed from J: 1 base; junction bases lacking a gene match: 13. Reference TRBV19 and TRBJ1-2 proteins supply the regions before and after the CDR3; the full variable domain is: DGGITQSPKYLFRKEGQNVTLSCEQNLNHDAMYWYRQDPGQGLRLIYYSQIVNDFQKGDIAEGYSVSREKKESFPLTVTSAQKNPTAFYLCASTPFTGTGLNYGYTFGSGTRLTVV.